This TCR beta chain was observed in a study of cytotoxic CD8 clonotypes in ibrutinib-treated CLL. V was cut by 5 bases and J by 0 bases, with 6 bases left in between. Per germline, CDR1 SEHNR and CDR2 FQNEAQ (reference sequence). CDR3 length: 13 residues. Deep sequencing aimed at 1 in 200,000 to 1 in 1 million T cells' resolution. Data came from immunoSEQ multiplex PCR; TCRdb stores just in-frame clones and leaves some out. The sample has approximately 22,000 clones, over 65% seen once; the top ten hold roughly 25%. This receptor was obtained from a human donor with chronic lymphocytic leukemia. Sequenced here: PBMCs, sampled before ibrutinib treatment. This sequence joins TRBV7-9 and TRBJ2-3, with D unclear. CDR3 nucleotides: TGTGCCAGCAGCCTGTCTAGCACAGATACGCAGTATTTT. It yields the protein CASSLSSTDTQYF.